This T cell receptor (beta chain) was profiled in a study of cytomegalovirus exposure and HLA in healthy donors. Study-wide points: Differences between HLA loci emerged in a later analysis of TCR association rates, with DRB1 most and HLA-C fewest. Cytomegalovirus status was reportedly diagnosed by the classifier with high sensitivity and specificity.

Unrecorded immune exposure was likely among donors, who were nominally healthy when sampled. Researchers ran the PCR with 60 Vbeta and 13 Jbeta primers. Sequencing used immunoSEQ multiplex PCR; TCRdb keeps in-frame clones, though not all of them. Its clone listing holds over 50,000 clones. To note about this clone: Its target is not known.

CDR1 LNHDA and CDR2 SQIVND come from the germline V gene (reference sequence). The CDR3 length is 18 residues. V was pared by 5 bases and J by 0 bases, with 5 bases of the junction left unmatched. The gene calls are TRBV19 and TRBJ2-4; 15 bases match TRBD2. The sequenced sample consisted of PBMCs. This TCR derives from a man aged 45-65 years in good health and CMV-seropositive. CDR3 sequence (DNA): TGTGCCAGTAGTCTAGGGACTAGCGGGGGGTTAGCCAAAAACATTCAGTACTTC. Translating it yields CASSLGTSGGLAKNIQYF.